One T cell receptor (beta chain) is described in this entry. This entry comes from a study of CD8+ T cells in alopecia areata. Treatment noted: oral pan-JAK inhibitor, 5-10 mg twice daily. Peripheral blood samples and lesional scalp punch biopsies were obtained from alopecia areata patients. The authors sorted CD4+ and CD8+ T cells from PBMCs. In each case, RNA was isolated and then reverse transcribed into cDNA as the sequencing template. Clones were sequenced by immunoSEQ multiplex PCR, and TCRdb holds only the in-frame ones, with some missing. The data hold approximately 160,000 clones, with roughly 60% observed a single time. This sample comprised CD4+ T cells sorted from blood, obtained at week 24, from a patient treated with tofacitinib. The source of this sequence is a human donor with alopecia areata.

CDR3 sequence reads: CASSEVKGVNEQFF. CDR3 nucleotides: TGTGCCAGCAGTGAGGTTAAAGGGGTCAATGAGCAGTTCTTC. The V call is TRBV2, the J call TRBJ2-1; tentatively, D is TRBD1 (5 bases). Germline loops: CDR1 SNHLY, CDR2 FYNNEI. V was shortened by 3 bases and J by 6 bases, with 12 bases between the two germline ends. CDR3 length equals 14 residues.